Described below is a single T cell receptor (beta chain) sequence and its context. Its antigen is undetermined. This sample is part of a study of T cell responses to AZD1222 COVID-19 vaccine. This CDR3 is built from 15 residues. Assay used: immunoSEQ multiplex PCR; TCRdb lists only in-frame clones, some missing. The sample consists of 130,000 to 150,000 clones, about nine tenths of them appearing once. The study, taken as a whole, reports: Sampling that yielded the repertoires occurred only after the peak T cell response. Donor demographics were predominantly white British with a female majority; clonal diversity may be underestimated. Of the AZD1222 recipients, only 5 to 7 were seropositive at baseline.

This chain connects TRBV21-1 to TRBJ2-1; TRBD1, as called in the table, went unchecked against the DNA. TRBV21-1 is described as a pseudogene. The receptor comes from an adult in good health. The source was peripheral blood, collected on day 0 of AZD1222 vaccination. The CDR3: CASSNRDRGYNEQFF. CDR3 DNA sequence: TGTGCCAGCAGCAACCGGGACAGGGGATACAATGAGCAGTTCTTC.